Listed below are T cell receptor beta chains from one sample, sequenced in a study of radiation and T cells in renal cell carcinoma. Measured with immunoSEQ multiplex PCR; TCRdb has only the in-frame clones, and not every one. Here the sample spans about 150,000 clones, 88% being singletons. The input for sequencing was blood, taken from a patient whose treatment included radiotherapy and nephrectomy. Receptors were obtained from an older woman with renal cell carcinoma. The conserved cysteine and the conserved F or W are not part of the CDR3 here. D genes are given only for firm matches.

D gene	V gene	J gene	CDR3 protein
NA	TRBV4-2	TRBJ1-5	ASSQDGEAYSNQPQH
NA	TRBV11-2	TRBJ1-3	ASSLGVQLGNTIY
NA	TRBV28	TRBJ2-7	ASKSPPAYEQY
NA	TRBV4-1	TRBJ2-7	ASSQKVEGDARNEQY
NA	TRBV4-3	TRBJ1-2	ASSPAGNYGYT
NA	TRBV7-8	TRBJ2-7	ASSLGAPGLRQEQY
NA	TRBV19	TRBJ1-1	ASSIDTQNTEAF
TRBD1	TRBV10-3	TRBJ1-1	AISGRGLTEAF
NA	TRBV2	TRBJ2-3	ASKAASTDTQY
NA	TRBV2	TRBJ1-5	ANSGSLNQPQH
NA	TRBV28	TRBJ1-4	ASSLGGQGGEKLF
NA	TRBV20-1	TRBJ2-5	SAIPQETQY
TRBD1	TRBV4-1	TRBJ2-3	ASSQAPTGRGADTQY
NA	TRBV5-1	TRBJ1-5	ASSPDGPSNQPQH
NA	TRBV5-5	TRBJ1-4	ASSLAAGEKLF
NA	TRBV30	TRBJ1-5	AWRGAEYSNQPQH
NA	TRBV28	TRBJ2-7	ASSLFAGIGTYEQY
TRBD1	TRBV6-6	TRBJ2-1	ASRDRGRRDEQF
TRBD1	TRBV19	TRBJ2-2	ASSPWSTGETGELF
NA	TRBV14	TRBJ2-1	ASSQRLGRVSYNEQF
TRBD2	TRBV9	TRBJ2-5	ASSPQGLLGGETQY
NA	TRBV5-1	TRBJ2-5	ASSLVVSKTQY
NA	TRBV19	TRBJ2-2	ASRPRGGGELF
NA	TRBV19	TRBJ1-1	ASAGAGLTEAF
NA	TRBV30	TRBJ1-1	AWSGKGRAF
NA	TRBV2	TRBJ1-5	ASHPGQGFQPQH
TRBD1	TRBV5-6	TRBJ1-4	ASSFMYRGLNEKLF
NA	TRBV15	TRBJ2-2	ATSRPQTPGELF
TRBD2	TRBV7-2	TRBJ2-1	ASSLASVAGGQNEQF
TRBD2	TRBV11-2	TRBJ2-1	ASRQLAGGSNEQF
NA	TRBV7-2	TRBJ2-4	ASSLGSLGGSKNIQY
TRBD2	TRBV13	TRBJ2-5	ASSLEEAGGLEAQY
TRBD1	TRBV2	TRBJ1-3	ASSPARDSILGNTIY
NA	TRBV10-3	TRBJ1-2	AISEQGSYT
NA	TRBV7-6	TRBJ2-2	ASSQGQFFGELF
NA	TRBV1	TRBJ2-3	TSSQDLRWRGGTDTQY
TRBD1	TRBV7-2	TRBJ2-7	ASSLISGDRGPEQY
NA	TRBV18	TRBJ2-4	ASSPREDIQY
TRBD2	TRBV9	TRBJ2-3	ASSVGSGGATDTQY
NA	TRBV6-1	TRBJ1-2	ASRDDRNYGYT
NA	TRBV6-1	TRBJ2-1	ASALPTLKLNEQF
TRBD1	TRBV5-8	TRBJ1-5	ASTYSGTGNQPQH
NA	TRBV19	TRBJ2-7	ASSGLQGYEQY
TRBD1	TRBV4-2	TRBJ2-2	ASSHRDRGPTGELF
TRBD2	TRBV4-3	TRBJ2-1	ASSLTSGRENEQF
NA	TRBV7-6	TRBJ2-7	ASSLAPGSTYEQY
NA	TRBV15	TRBJ2-1	ATSRDPTGALYNEQF
NA	TRBV19	TRBJ1-2	ASSRRTDNYGYT
NA	TRBV30	TRBJ1-1	AWSIGRRAF
TRBD2	TRBV5-4	TRBJ2-3	ASSSSTSGGRDTQY
TRBD1	TRBV25-1	TRBJ1-3	ASRGTGVNGNTIY
TRBD1	TRBV19	TRBJ1-1	ASSIGTGNTEAF
NA	TRBV4-3	TRBJ1-3	ASSQEGTSGNTIY
NA	TRBV25-1	TRBJ1-1	ASSETGTEAF